The entry below gives a single T cell receptor beta chain sequence along with its context. Time point indicated: blood 2 weeks post-SBRT. Specified treatment: 15 Gy SBRT to primary tumor, nephrectomy 4 weeks later. Blood was sampled at baseline, 2 weeks and 4 weeks after SBRT. This renal cell carcinoma was of the clear cell type. These data belong to a study of radiation and T cells in renal cell carcinoma. The CDR3 contains 16 residues. V shed 6 bases, J shed 11 bases, and the junction held 21 bases outside the gene matches. Germline V gene data show CDR1 as SGHTA and CDR2 as FQGNSA. TCRdb keeps only in-frame clones here, not all; method: immunoSEQ multiplex PCR. Here the sample spans more than 20,000 clones, more than 65% being singletons.

The specimen comprised blood, sampled from a patient whose treatment included radiotherapy and nephrectomy. The TCR comes from a man between 60 and 75 years old with renal cell carcinoma. The chain joins TRBV7-2 to TRBJ2-5; TRBD1 aligns across 7 bases. The CDR3 spells CASSYPGQPNPWEQYF. The CDR3, as DNA: TGTGCCAGCAGTTATCCGGGACAGCCCAATCCTTGGGAGCAGTACTTC.